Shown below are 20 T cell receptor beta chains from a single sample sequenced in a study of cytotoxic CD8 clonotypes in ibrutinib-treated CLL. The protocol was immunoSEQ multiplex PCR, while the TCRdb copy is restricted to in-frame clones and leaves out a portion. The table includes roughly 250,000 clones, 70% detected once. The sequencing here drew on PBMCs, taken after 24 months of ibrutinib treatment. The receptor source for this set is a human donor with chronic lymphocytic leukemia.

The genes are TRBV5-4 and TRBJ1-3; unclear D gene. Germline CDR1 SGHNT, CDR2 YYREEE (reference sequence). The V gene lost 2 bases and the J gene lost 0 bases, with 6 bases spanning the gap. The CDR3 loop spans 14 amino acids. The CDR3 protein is CASSLPSSGNTIYF. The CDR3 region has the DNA TGTGCCAGCAGCTTACCGAGCTCTGGAAACACCATATATTTT.

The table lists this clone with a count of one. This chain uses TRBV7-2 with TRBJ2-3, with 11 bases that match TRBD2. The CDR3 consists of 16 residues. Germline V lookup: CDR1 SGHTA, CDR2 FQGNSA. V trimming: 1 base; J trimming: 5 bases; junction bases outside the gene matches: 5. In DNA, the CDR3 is TGTGCCAGCAGCTTAGGTGTAGCGGGAGGGGAAGATACGCAGTATTTT. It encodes CASSLGVAGGEDTQYF.

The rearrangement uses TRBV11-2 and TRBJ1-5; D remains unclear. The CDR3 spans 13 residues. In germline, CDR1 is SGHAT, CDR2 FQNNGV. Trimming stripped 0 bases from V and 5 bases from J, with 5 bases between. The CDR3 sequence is CASSLDNYQPQHF. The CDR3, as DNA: TGTGCCAGCAGCTTAGACAATTATCAGCCCCAGCATTTT. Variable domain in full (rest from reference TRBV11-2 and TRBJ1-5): EAGVAQSPRYKIIEKRQSVAFWCNPISGHATLYWYQQILGQGPKLLIQFQNNGVVDDSQLPKDRFSAERLKGVDSTLKIQPAKLEDSAVYLCASSLDNYQPQHFGDGTRLSIL.

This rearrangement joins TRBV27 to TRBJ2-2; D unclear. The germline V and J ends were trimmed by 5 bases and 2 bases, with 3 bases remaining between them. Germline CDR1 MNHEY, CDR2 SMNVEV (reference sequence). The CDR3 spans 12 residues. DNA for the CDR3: TGTGCCAGCAGTCAAAACACCGGGGAGCTGTTTTTT. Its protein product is CASSQNTGELFF.

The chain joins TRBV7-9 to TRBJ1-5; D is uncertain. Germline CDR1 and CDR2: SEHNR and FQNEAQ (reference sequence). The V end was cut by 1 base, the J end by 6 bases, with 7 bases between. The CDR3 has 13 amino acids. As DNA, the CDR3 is TGTGCCAGCAGCTTAGTAGGCGGTCAGCCCCAGCATTTT. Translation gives CASSLVGGQPQHF.

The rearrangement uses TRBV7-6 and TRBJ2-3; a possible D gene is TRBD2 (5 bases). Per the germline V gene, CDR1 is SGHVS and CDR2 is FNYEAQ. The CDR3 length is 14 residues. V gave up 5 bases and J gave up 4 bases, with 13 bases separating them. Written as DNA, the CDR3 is TGTGCCAGCAGCCTACTGGGGAGCCCAGATACGCAGTATTTT. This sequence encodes CASSLLGSPDTQYF. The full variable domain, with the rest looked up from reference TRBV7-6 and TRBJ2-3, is GAGVSQSPRYKVTKRGQDVALRCDPISGHVSLYWYRQALGQGPEFLTYFNYEAQQDKSGLPNDRFSAERPEGSISTLTIQRTEQRDSAMYRCASSLLGSPDTQYFGPGTRLTVL.

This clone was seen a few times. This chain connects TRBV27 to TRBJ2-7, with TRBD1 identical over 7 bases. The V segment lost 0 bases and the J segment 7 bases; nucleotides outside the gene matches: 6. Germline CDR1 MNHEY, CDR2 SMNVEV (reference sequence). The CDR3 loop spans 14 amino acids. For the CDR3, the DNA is TGTGCCAGCAGTTTATCGAAAGGGGGCCGGGAGCAGTACTTC. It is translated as CASSLSKGGREQYF.

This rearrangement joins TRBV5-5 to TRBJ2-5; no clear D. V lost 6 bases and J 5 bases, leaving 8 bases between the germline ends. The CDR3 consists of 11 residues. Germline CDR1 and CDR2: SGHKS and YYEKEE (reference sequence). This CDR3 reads CASTREETQYF. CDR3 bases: TGTGCCAGCACCAGAGAGGAGACCCAGTACTTC. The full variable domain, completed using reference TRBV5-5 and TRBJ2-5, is DAGVTQSPTHLIKTRGQQVTLRCSPISGHKSVSWYQQVLGQGPQFIFQYYEKEERGRGNFPDRFSARQFPNYSSELNVNALLLGDSALYLCASTREETQYFGPGTRLLVL.

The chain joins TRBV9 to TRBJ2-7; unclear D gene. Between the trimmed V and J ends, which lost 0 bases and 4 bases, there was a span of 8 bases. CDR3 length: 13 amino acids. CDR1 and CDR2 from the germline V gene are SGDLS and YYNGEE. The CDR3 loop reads CASSVGTNYEQYF. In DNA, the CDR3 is TGTGCCAGCAGCGTAGGAACAAATTACGAGCAGTACTTC.

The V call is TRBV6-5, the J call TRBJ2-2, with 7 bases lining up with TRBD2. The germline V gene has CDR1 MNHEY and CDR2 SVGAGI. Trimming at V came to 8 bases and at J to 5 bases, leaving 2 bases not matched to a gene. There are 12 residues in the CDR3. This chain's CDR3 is CASGAGTGELFF. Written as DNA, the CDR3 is TGTGCCAGCGGAGCGGGAACCGGGGAGCTGTTTTTT.

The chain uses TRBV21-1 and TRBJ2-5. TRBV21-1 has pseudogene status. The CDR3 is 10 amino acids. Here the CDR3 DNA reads TGTGCCAGCAGCAAAGAGACCCAGTACTTC. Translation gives CASSKETQYF.

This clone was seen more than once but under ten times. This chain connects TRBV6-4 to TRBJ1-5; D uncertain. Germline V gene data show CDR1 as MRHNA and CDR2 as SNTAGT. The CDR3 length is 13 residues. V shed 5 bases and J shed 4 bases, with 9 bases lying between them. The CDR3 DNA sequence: TGTGCCAGCAGTCCCCAAACTAATCAGCCCCAGCATTTT. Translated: CASSPQTNQPQHF.

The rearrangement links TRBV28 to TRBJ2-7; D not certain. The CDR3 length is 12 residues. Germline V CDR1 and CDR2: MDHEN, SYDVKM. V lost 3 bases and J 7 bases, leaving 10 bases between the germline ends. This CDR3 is CASSFSSWEQYF. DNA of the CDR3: TGTGCCAGCAGTTTCTCCAGTTGGGAGCAGTACTTC.

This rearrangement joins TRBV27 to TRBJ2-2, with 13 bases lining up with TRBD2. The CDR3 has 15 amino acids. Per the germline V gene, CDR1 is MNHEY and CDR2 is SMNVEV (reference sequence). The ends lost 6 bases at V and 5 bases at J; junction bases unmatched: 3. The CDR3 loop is CASSPGLAGTGELFF. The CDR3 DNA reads TGTGCCAGCAGCCCGGGACTAGCGGGAACCGGGGAGCTGTTTTTT.

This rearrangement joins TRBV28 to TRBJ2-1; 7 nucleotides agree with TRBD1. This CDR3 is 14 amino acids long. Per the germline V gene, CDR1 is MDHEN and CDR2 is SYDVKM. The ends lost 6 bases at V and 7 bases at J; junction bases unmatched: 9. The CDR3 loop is CASSPPGTVNEQFF. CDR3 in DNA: TGTGCCAGCAGCCCCCCCGGGACAGTAAATGAGCAGTTCTTC.

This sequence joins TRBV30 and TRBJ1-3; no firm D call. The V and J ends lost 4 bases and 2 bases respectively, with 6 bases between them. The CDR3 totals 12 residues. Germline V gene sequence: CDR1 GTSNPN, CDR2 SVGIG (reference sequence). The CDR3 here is CAWKQPGNTIYF. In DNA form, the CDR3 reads TGTGCCTGGAAACAGCCTGGAAACACCATATATTTT.

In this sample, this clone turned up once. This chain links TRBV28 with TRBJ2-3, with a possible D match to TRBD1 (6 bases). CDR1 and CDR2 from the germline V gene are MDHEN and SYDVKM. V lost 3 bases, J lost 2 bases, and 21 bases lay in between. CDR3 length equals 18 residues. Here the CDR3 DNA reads TGTGCCAGCAGTTTTTCTACAGGGCCCTTTTCCTCCACAGATACGCAGTATTTT. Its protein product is CASSFSTGPFSSTDTQYF. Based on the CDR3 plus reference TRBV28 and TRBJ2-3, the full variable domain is DVKVTQSSRYLVKRTGEKVFLECVQDMDHENMFWYRQDPGLGLRLIYFSYDVKMKEKGDIPEGYSVSREKKERFSLILESASTNQTSMYLCASSFSTGPFSSTDTQYFGPGTRLTVL.

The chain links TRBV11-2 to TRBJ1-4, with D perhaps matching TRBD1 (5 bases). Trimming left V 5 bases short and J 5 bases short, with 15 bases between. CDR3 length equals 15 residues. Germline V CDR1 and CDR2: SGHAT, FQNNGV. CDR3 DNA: TGTGCCAGCAGCCCCAGGGACGGACCCAATGAAAAACTGTTTTTT. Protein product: CASSPRDGPNEKLFF.

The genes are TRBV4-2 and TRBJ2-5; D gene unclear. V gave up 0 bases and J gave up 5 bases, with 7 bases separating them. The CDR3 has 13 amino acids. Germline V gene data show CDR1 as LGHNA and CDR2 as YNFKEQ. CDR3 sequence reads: CASSQDQTETQYF. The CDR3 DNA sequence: TGTGCCAGCAGCCAAGATCAAACCGAGACCCAGTACTTC.

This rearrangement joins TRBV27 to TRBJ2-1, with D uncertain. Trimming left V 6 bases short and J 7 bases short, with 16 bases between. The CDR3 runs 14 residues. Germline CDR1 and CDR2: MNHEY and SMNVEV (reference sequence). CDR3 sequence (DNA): TGTGCCAGCAGGGAGACGTGGCAGTCAAATGAGCAGTTCTTC. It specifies CASRETWQSNEQFF.